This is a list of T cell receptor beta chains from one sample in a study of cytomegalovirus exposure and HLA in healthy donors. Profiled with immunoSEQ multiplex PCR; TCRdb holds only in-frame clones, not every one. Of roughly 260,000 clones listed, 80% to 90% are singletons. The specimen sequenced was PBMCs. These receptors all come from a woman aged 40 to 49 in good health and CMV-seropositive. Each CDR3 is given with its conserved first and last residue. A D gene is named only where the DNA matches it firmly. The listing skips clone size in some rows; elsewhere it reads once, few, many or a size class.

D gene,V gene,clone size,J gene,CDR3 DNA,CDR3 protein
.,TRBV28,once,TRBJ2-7,TGTGCCAGCAGTCGGGACAAGTTGATCGAGCAGTACTTC,CASSRDKLIEQYF
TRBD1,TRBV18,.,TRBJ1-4,TGTGCCAGCTCACGGGACAGAAATGAAAAACTGTTTTTT,CASSRDRNEKLFF
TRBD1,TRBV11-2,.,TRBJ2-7,TGTGCCAGCAGCTCGAACAGGGGCAAGTACGAGCAGTACTTC,CASSSNRGKYEQYF
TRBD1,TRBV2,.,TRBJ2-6,TGTGCCAGCATCCGGGACAGCCGGGCCAACGTCCTGACTTTC,CASIRDSRANVLTF
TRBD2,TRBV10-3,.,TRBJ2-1,TGTGCCATCAGACGTAGCGGGAGGACTAGCTACAATGAGCAGTTCTTC,CAIRRSGRTSYNEQFF
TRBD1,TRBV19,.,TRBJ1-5,TGTGCCAGTAGTATGACAGGGTCAAATCAGCCCCAGCATTTT,CASSMTGSNQPQHF
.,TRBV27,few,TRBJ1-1,TGTGCCAGCAGTTTAAGGGACGGGGAGGGGAACACTGAAGCTTTCTTT,CASSLRDGEGNTEAFF
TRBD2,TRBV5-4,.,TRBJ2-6,TGTGCCAGCAGCGAAAGGACTAGCGGGAGTTTCTCTGGGGCCAACGTCCTGACTTTC,CASSERTSGSFSGANVLTF
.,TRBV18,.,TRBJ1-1,TGTGCCAGCTCAGAGAGCAGGGGACGAACTGAAGCTTTCTTT,CASSESRGRTEAFF
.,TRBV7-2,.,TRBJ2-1,TGTGCCAGCAGCTATGGACAGAAGCAGTTCTTC,CASSYGQKQFF
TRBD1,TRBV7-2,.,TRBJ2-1,TGTGCCAGCAGCCCCCGGGACAGATGGAACAATGAGCAGTTCTTC,CASSPRDRWNNEQFF
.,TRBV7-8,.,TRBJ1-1,TGTGCCAGCAGCTTTCCCCAGGGGATTAACACTGAAGCTTTCTTT,CASSFPQGINTEAFF
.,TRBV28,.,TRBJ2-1,TGTGCCAGCAGTTTGAGGGTTCCGGGCGAGCAGTTCTTC,CASSLRVPGEQFF
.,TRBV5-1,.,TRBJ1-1,TGCGCCAGCAGCTTGGGCACACTGGACAGAGAAAAAGCTTTCTTT,CASSLGTLDREKAFF
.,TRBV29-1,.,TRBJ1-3,TGCAGCGTTGCGGGCTCTGGAAACACCATATATTTT,CSVAGSGNTIYF
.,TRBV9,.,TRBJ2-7,TGTGCCAGCAGTAGCCCCGGCGGCCCCGAGCAGTACTTC,CASSSPGGPEQYF
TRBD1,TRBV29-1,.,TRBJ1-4,TGCAGCGCAAGGACAGGTTCCCTAACTAATGAAAAACTGTTTTTT,CSARTGSLTNEKLFF
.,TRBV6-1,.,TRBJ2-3,TGTGCCAGCAGTCTAGCGTCGGGGGCAGATACGCAGTATTTT,CASSLASGADTQYF
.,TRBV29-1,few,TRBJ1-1,TGCAGCGTTTCGAGGGGAGGGAACACTGAAGCTTTCTTT,CSVSRGGNTEAFF
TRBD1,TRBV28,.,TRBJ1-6,TGTGCCAGCAGTACTCTCCCGGGACAGGGGGTCTATAATTCACCCCTCCACTTT,CASSTLPGQGVYNSPLHF
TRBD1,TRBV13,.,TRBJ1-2,TGTGCCAGCAGCCACGGAACAGGGGACTATGGCTACACCTTC,CASSHGTGDYGYTF
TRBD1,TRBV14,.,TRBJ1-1,TGTGCCAGCAGCCAAGGGGGACAGGGGGCAGCAGCTTTCTTT,CASSQGGQGAAAFF
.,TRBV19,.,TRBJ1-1,TGTGCCAGTAGGATTAACATGAACACTGAAGCTTTCTTT,CASRINMNTEAFF
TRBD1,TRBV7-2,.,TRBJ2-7,TGTGCCAGCAGCTTAGGACAGGGGGTTCGGCAGTACTTC,CASSLGQGVRQYF
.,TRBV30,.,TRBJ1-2,TGTGCCTGGAGCCCACAGGGCGAGCCTTACTTC,CAWSPQGEPYF
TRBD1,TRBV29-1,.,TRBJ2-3,TGCAGCGTCATACAGGGGTATGGAGATACGCAGTATTTT,CSVIQGYGDTQYF
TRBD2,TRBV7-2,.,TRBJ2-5,TGTGCCAGCAGCTTCGGCGGGAGTTTGCGAGAGACCCAGTACTTC,CASSFGGSLRETQYF
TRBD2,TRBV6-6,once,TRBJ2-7,TGTGCCAGCAGTAAGGGACTAGCGGGAGAAAAGTACGAGCAGTACTTC,CASSKGLAGEKYEQYF
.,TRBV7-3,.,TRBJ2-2,TGTGCCAGCAGCTTAGGGGAGATCGGAGGGGAGCTGTTTTTT,CASSLGEIGGELFF
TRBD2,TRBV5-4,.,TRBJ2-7,TGTGCCAGCAGCTCCGTGACGACTAGCGGGAAAGTCTACGAGCAGTACTTC,CASSSVTTSGKVYEQYF
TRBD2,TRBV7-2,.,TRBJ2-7,TGTGCCAGCAGCTTACTAGCGGGATACGAGCAGTACTTC,CASSLLAGYEQYF
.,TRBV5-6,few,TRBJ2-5,TGTGCCAGCAGCTTGCGTGCAGGGGGGCATGAGACCCAGTACTTC,CASSLRAGGHETQYF
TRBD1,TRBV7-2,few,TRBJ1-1,TGTGCCAGCAGCTCCCAGGGGGGCCCCACTGAAGCTTTCTTT,CASSSQGGPTEAFF
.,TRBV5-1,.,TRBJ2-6,TGCGCCAGCAGCTTGTTCGGGGCTGGGGCCAACGTCCTGACTTTC,CASSLFGAGANVLTF
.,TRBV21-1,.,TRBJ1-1,TGTGCCAGCAGCGGAGTAGACAGGATCACTGAAGCCTTCTTT,CASSGVDRITEAFF
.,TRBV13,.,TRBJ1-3,TGTGCCAGCAGCTTCATGGGGCCTGGAAACACCATATATTTT,CASSFMGPGNTIYF
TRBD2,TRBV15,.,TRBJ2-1,TGTGCCACCGCGGCGGGAGTAGGAAATGAGCAGTTCTTC,CATAAGVGNEQFF
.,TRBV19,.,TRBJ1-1,TGTGCCAGTACCGGCACAGGAAAGGTCTTT,CASTGTGKVF
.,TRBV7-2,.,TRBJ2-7,TGTGCCAGCAGCTTAGGTAACTGGAGATCCGAGCAGTACTTC,CASSLGNWRSEQYF
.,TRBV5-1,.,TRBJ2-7,TGCGCCAGCAGCTTGACCGGAGATCTCTACGAGCAGTACTTC,CASSLTGDLYEQYF
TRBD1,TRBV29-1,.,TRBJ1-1,TGCAGCGTAGAAACCGGGACAGTGAACACTGAAGCTTTCTTT,CSVETGTVNTEAFF
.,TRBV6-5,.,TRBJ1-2,TGTGCCAGCAGTTACTCCCAAACAGGGCGAGGCTACACCTTC,CASSYSQTGRGYTF
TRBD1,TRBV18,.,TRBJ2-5,TGTGCCAGCTCACTCGGGACAGGGTATGAGACCCAGTACTTC,CASSLGTGYETQYF
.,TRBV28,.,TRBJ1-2,TGTGCCAGCAACGATCGACTGGTGGGCTATGGCTACACCTTC,CASNDRLVGYGYTF
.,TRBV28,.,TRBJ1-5,TGTGCCAGCAGTTTCGGGGGGAGCAATCAGCCCCAGCATTTT,CASSFGGSNQPQHF
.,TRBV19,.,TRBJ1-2,TGTGCCAGTAGTATATTACAGGGCTTGGGCGGCTACACCTTC,CASSILQGLGGYTF
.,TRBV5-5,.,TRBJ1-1,TGTGCCAGCAGCAAAACTGGGCTGAACACTGAAGCTTTCTTT,CASSKTGLNTEAFF
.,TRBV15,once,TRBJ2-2,TGTGCCACCAGCAGAGAAGGGCAGGGCGGGGAGCTGTTTTTT,CATSREGQGGELFF
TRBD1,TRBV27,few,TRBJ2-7,TGTGCCAGCAGAAAAGAGACAGGGACAACCTACGAGCAGTACTTC,CASRKETGTTYEQYF
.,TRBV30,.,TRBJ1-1,TGTGCCTGGAGAGAACTACTCAACACTGAAGCTTTCTTT,CAWRELLNTEAFF